This is a list of T cell receptor beta chains from one sample in a study of CD8+ T cells in alopecia areata. Libraries were prepared by immunoSEQ multiplex PCR; TCRdb keeps only in-frame clonotypes and omits some of them. The repertoire holds 150,000 or so clones, with approximately 45% as singletons. Material for sequencing was CD4+ T cells sorted from blood. These receptors came from a human donor with alopecia areata. Both conserved end residues are part of each CDR3. The order of the fields is V gene, D gene, clone size, J gene, CDR3 DNA, CDR3 protein. A D gene is named only where the DNA matches it firmly. Expanded clones are given a class, and other clones once, few, many or no size at all.

TRBV6-5	TRBD2	NA	TRBJ2-2	TGTGCCATCCGACCGGGACTAGCGACCGGGGAGCTGTTTTTT	CAIRPGLATGELFF
TRBV2	NA	few	TRBJ2-7	TGTGCCAGCAGTGAAGGCCAGGTTGCCTACTACGAGCAGTACTTC	CASSEGQVAYYEQYF
TRBV30	NA	NA	TRBJ2-1	TGTGCCTGGAGGGCTGGCCGCCGGGCTAACCAGTTCTTC	CAWRAGRRANQFF
TRBV6-5	NA	NA	TRBJ1-2	TGTGCCAGCAGGGACAGCCGAGGGCCTGTCTATGGCTACACCTTC	CASRDSRGPVYGYTF
TRBV28	NA	NA	TRBJ2-7	TGTGCCAGCAGTACCGGCAAGTACGAGCAGTACTTC	CASSTGKYEQYF
TRBV7-2	NA	NA	TRBJ2-5	TGTGCCAGCAGCTTCACTCCGGGTCAAGAGACCCAGTACTTC	CASSFTPGQETQYF
TRBV29-1	TRBD2	few	TRBJ2-5	TGCAGCGCACTCGGGGATAGCGGGAGTTGGGAGACCCAGTACTTC	CSALGDSGSWETQYF
TRBV28	TRBD1	NA	TRBJ1-2	TGTGCCAGCAGGATCGGGACAGCCTATGGCTACACCTTC	CASRIGTAYGYTF
TRBV5-4	TRBD1	NA	TRBJ1-2	TGTGCCAGCAGCGGACAGGGTAGAGATGGCTACACCTTC	CASSGQGRDGYTF
TRBV7-3	TRBD2	NA	TRBJ2-5	TGTGCCAGCAGCTCCCATAGCGGGCACCAAGAGACCCAGTACTTC	CASSSHSGHQETQYF
TRBV29-1	NA	NA	TRBJ2-1	TGCAGCGTTGTAGGGGACAAATTTTTTTACAATGAGCAGTTCTTC	CSVVGDKFFYNEQFF
TRBV7-2	NA	NA	TRBJ1-5	TGTGCCAGCAGCTTTGGGGATCAGCCCCAGCATTTT	CASSFGDQPQHF
TRBV15	NA	NA	TRBJ2-5	TGTGCCACCAGCAGGGCCCAGGGTCAACAAGAGACCCAGTACTTC	CATSRAQGQQETQYF
TRBV6-5	TRBD1	NA	TRBJ2-1	TGTGCCAGCCAAAGGGGGCATGAGCAGTTCTTC	CASQRGHEQFF
TRBV28	TRBD1	NA	TRBJ2-7	TGTGCCAGCTCCGAACCCAACAGGGGGAACTCCTACGAGCAGTACTTC	CASSEPNRGNSYEQYF
TRBV5-1	TRBD1	NA	TRBJ2-2	TGCGCCAGCAGTGCCGGGACAGGGACATTCGGGGAGCTGTTTTTT	CASSAGTGTFGELFF
TRBV5-1	NA	NA	TRBJ2-3	TGCGCCAGCACCATGGACGATGGGGGGACAGATACGCAGTATTTT	CASTMDDGGTDTQYF
TRBV14	NA	NA	TRBJ2-5	TGTGCCAGCAGCCAAGCGGAGACCCAGTACTTC	CASSQAETQYF
TRBV6-1	NA	NA	TRBJ1-5	TGTGCCAGTGGTATTGTCACACGAAGCAATCAGCCCCAGCATTTT	CASGIVTRSNQPQHF
TRBV30	TRBD2	few	TRBJ2-5	TGTGCCTGGAGTACAGGGACTAGAGCGACCCAGTACTTC	CAWSTGTRATQYF
TRBV30	NA	NA	TRBJ2-7	TGCGCCTGGAGTGCCGGGCAGACCTACGAGCAGTGCTTC	CAWSAGQTYEQCF
TRBV28	TRBD2	NA	TRBJ2-2	TGTGCCAGCAGTTTACGCGGGAGGGGCACCGGGGAGCTGTTTTTT	CASSLRGRGTGELFF
TRBV14	NA	few	TRBJ2-7	TGTGCCAGCAGCTCCACGGGGCAGTACGAGCAGTACTTC	CASSSTGQYEQYF
TRBV2	NA	NA	TRBJ2-1	TGTGCCAGCAGTGAAGACTCCTACAATGAGCAGTTCTTC	CASSEDSYNEQFF
TRBV28	NA	NA	TRBJ2-6	TGTGCCAGCACTCCCCACGCGGGTAGGAGCTCTGGGGCCAACGTCCTGACTTTC	CASTPHAGRSSGANVLTF
TRBV29-1	NA	few	TRBJ1-5	TGCAGCGCCTCGGATGGGGAAGTTCAGCCCCAGCATTTT	CSASDGEVQPQHF
TRBV29-1	NA	NA	TRBJ1-1	TGCAGCGTTGAAGTACAGGGCATGAACACTGAAGCTTTCTTT	CSVEVQGMNTEAFF
TRBV29-1	NA	NA	TRBJ2-1	TGCAGCTCGAGAAACAATGAGCAGTTCTTC	CSSRNNEQFF
TRBV9	NA	few	TRBJ2-1	TGTGCCAGCAGCCCCCCTCGCTCCGGGCATGAGCAGTTCTTC	CASSPPRSGHEQFF
TRBV29-1	TRBD1	NA	TRBJ2-7	TGCAGCGTTGTCGGCCGGCAGGCCAGGGGGGAGCAGTACTTC	CSVVGRQARGEQYF
TRBV4-1	NA	NA	TRBJ1-1	TGCGCCAGCAGCCAAGGTGGAGGGGTCCTCTCCATGAACACTGAAGCTTTCTTT	CASSQGGGVLSMNTEAFF
TRBV10-3	NA	medium-sized	TRBJ2-2	TGTGCCATCAGTGAGTCGTCGGGCCCCGTTACCGGGGAGCTGTTTTTT	CAISESSGPVTGELFF
TRBV10-2	NA	NA	TRBJ2-5	TGCGCCAGCAGTGGGGGCTGGGTGACGCCCCAGTACTTC	CASSGGWVTPQYF
TRBV4-1	NA	NA	TRBJ2-2	TGCGCCAGCAGCCAAGATCGGAACGGGGCCGGGGAGCTGTTTTTT	CASSQDRNGAGELFF
TRBV29-1	NA	NA	TRBJ2-1	TGCAGCGTTGTGAGGGAGGCCTACAATGAGCAGTTCTTC	CSVVREAYNEQFF
TRBV29-1	NA	NA	TRBJ2-5	TGCAGCGTCCTGCTCGACAGTGGTGGTTCAGCCCAGTACTTC	CSVLLDSGGSAQYF
TRBV4-1	NA	NA	TRBJ2-3	TGCGCCAGCGGCCACAGGTCCCGCAAGCCAGATACGCAGTATTTT	CASGHRSRKPDTQYF
TRBV28	NA	NA	TRBJ1-1	TGTGCCAGCAGGTTGAACACTGAAGCTTTCTTT	CASRLNTEAFF
TRBV18	TRBD1	NA	TRBJ1-2	TGTGCCAGCTCAGCAGACAGGGGCGCTGACTACACCTTC	CASSADRGADYTF
TRBV5-1	TRBD1	NA	TRBJ2-2	TGCGCCAGCAGCCAGGGGGTTAACACCGGGGAGCTGTTTTTT	CASSQGVNTGELFF
TRBV29-1	NA	NA	TRBJ2-7	TGCAGCGTCGCCACTAGGCTAGGGGCCTACGAGCAGTACTTC	CSVATRLGAYEQYF
TRBV6-5	TRBD1	NA	TRBJ1-4	TGTGCCAGCAGGACCGGGACAGCTAATGAAAAACTGTTTTTT	CASRTGTANEKLFF
TRBV19	NA	NA	TRBJ2-5	TGTGCCAGTAGTATAGATCTCAGCGGAAGGCAAGAGACCCAGTACTTC	CASSIDLSGRQETQYF
TRBV6-5	NA	NA	TRBJ2-5	TGTGCCAGCAGTTACGGGGGGTTGCAGTACTTC	CASSYGGLQYF
TRBV30	NA	NA	TRBJ2-3	TGTGCCTGGATGGGTTACACTAGAAGCCCATCACCCACTAGCACAGATACGCAGTATTTT	CAWMGYTRSPSPTSTDTQYF
TRBV6-1	TRBD1	NA	TRBJ2-7	TGTGCCATCCTCCCCCGGGGACAGCGCGAGCAGTACTTC	CAILPRGQREQYF
TRBV28	NA	NA	TRBJ2-3	TGTGCCAGCAGCCCCTCAGATACGCAGTATTTT	CASSPSDTQYF
TRBV27	NA	NA	TRBJ1-4	TGTGCCAGCAGTTTAGAAGGGTCGGTTGAAAAACTGTTTTTT	CASSLEGSVEKLFF
TRBV9	TRBD1	NA	TRBJ2-2	TGTGCCAGCAGTAGGACAGGGTTGCAAAACACCGGGGAGCTGTTTTTT	CASSRTGLQNTGELFF
TRBV18	NA	NA	TRBJ2-7	TGTGCCAGCTCACCACTTCCGCAGGGAGCCGATCAGCAGTACTTC	CASSPLPQGADQQYF
TRBV30	NA	NA	TRBJ1-2	TGTGCCTGGAGCCTTTTGACGGGAGGCTACACCTTC	CAWSLLTGGYTF
TRBV5-1	TRBD1	few	TRBJ1-1	TGCGCCAGCAGCTTGGAGGGGGCACCTGAAGCTTTCTTT	CASSLEGAPEAFF
TRBV6-5	NA	NA	TRBJ1-4	TGTGCCAGCAGTCGGCTGCCCCTTGGGGTTGAAAAACTGTTTTTT	CASSRLPLGVEKLFF
TRBV7-6	TRBD1	NA	TRBJ1-2	TGTGCCAGCAGCTCCGGGACAGAGACCTATGGCTACACCTTC	CASSSGTETYGYTF
TRBV2	TRBD2	NA	TRBJ2-7	TGTGCCAGCAGAGGAAGAACTAGCGGGAGCGGGAAGCAGTACTTC	CASRGRTSGSGKQYF
TRBV6-1	NA	NA	TRBJ2-7	TGTGCCAGCAGTGAAGTTGACGGAGCATACGAGCAGTACTTC	CASSEVDGAYEQYF
TRBV19	NA	NA	TRBJ1-5	TGTGCCAGTAGTGATCCCGGGAGCAATCAGCCCCAGCATTTT	CASSDPGSNQPQHF
TRBV5-1	TRBD1	NA	TRBJ2-2	TGCGCCAGCAGCCAAATTGACAGGGGCCCCGGGGAGCTGTTTTTT	CASSQIDRGPGELFF